The 10 T cell receptor beta chains below come from one sample, sequenced in a study of T cells in Graves' hyperthyroidism and ophthalmopathy. The CDR3 regions of TCR beta were amplified from RNA transcripts. The HTBI set primed first-round TCR CDR3 RT-PCR. TCRdb reanalysed the multiplex PCR reads using MiXCR and keeps one entry per CDR3 protein. Of approximately 610,000 distinct CDR3 sequences listed, roughly 17% were seen once; the top ten hold about 17%. Sequencing was performed on blood. The receptors stem from a woman under 30 with Graves' hyperthyroidism.

This chain links TRBV10-2 with TRBJ2-7; a weak D match, TRBD1 (5 bases). CDR1 is WSHSY and CDR2 is SAAADI in the germline V gene. V shed 7 bases and J shed 5 bases, with 12 bases lying between them. The CDR3 is 12 amino acids. The DNA for the CDR3 is TGCGCCAGCAAGACAGTGGCAAACGAGCAGTACTTC. Translation gives CASKTVANEQYF.

Comments on this clonotype: This may stem from a read error, because a much larger clone lies one nucleotide away. The CDR3 DNA reads TGTGCCAGCAGCTCGGGACAGAAAAACACCGGGGAGCCGTTTTTT. It yields the protein CASSSGQKNTGEPFF. This rearrangement joins TRBV7-9 to TRBJ2-2; TRBD1 aligns across 7 bases. This CDR3 has 15 amino acids. CDR1 and CDR2 (germline): SEHNR, FQNEAQ (reference sequence). The variable domain in full, with the rest retrieved from reference TRBV7-9 and TRBJ2-2, is DTGVSQNPRHKITKRGQNVTFRCDPISEHNRLYWYRQTLGQGPEFLTYFQNEAQLEKSRLLSDRFSAERPKGSFSTLEIQRTEQGDSAMYLCASSSGQKNTGEPFFGEGSRLTVL.

This clonotype was detected only a few times. The CDR3 nucleotides read TGCAGCGTCCAGGGCTTCGACACTGAAGCTTTCTTT. It yields the protein CSVQGFDTEAFF. The rearrangement links TRBV29-1 to TRBJ1-1, with D possibly TRBD1 on 5 matching bases. Trimming left V 6 bases short and J 3 bases short, with 11 bases between. The CDR3 spans 12 residues. Germline V gene sequence: CDR1 SQVTM, CDR2 ANQGSEA.

The chain carries TRBV5-1 and TRBJ1-5, with TRBD1 as a possible D gene (5 bases). Trimming took off 0 bases at V and 3 bases at J, with 22 bases between the two ends. The CDR3 contains 19 residues. The germline CDR1 and CDR2 sequences are SGHRS and YFSETQ. The CDR3 loop is CASSLVSGGVPDPNQPQHF. For the CDR3, the DNA is TGCGCCAGCAGCTTGGTCTCCGGGGGGGTGCCCGACCCCAATCAGCCCCAGCATTTT. Full variable domain (missing parts from reference TRBV5-1 and TRBJ1-5): KAGVTQTPRYLIKTRGQQVTLSCSPISGHRSVSWYQQTPGQGLQFLFEYFSETQRNKGNFPGRFSGRQFSNSRSEMNVSTLELGDSALYLCASSLVSGGVPDPNQPQHFGDGTRLSIL.

The chain combines TRBV20-1 with TRBJ2-1; possible D gene TRBD2, 6 bases. Germline V gene lookup returns CDR1 DFQATT and CDR2 SNEGSKA (reference sequence). The CDR3 sequence is 13 residues long. Between the trimmed V and J ends, which lost 3 bases and 12 bases, there was a span of 18 bases. This CDR3 reads CSAREDWGVGQFF. The CDR3 DNA reads as TGCAGTGCTAGGGAGGACTGGGGGGTAGGGCAGTTCTTC.

This clonotype was recorded a few times. The rearrangement joins TRBV4-1 to TRBJ2-7; D is ambiguous. The CDR3 loop spans 15 amino acids. V lost 1 base and J lost 3, with 13 bases in between. Germline lookup yields CDR1 MGHRA and CDR2 YSYEKL. The CDR3 DNA reads as TGCGCCAGCAGCCAAGCCCCGACCTATTTCTACGAGCAGTACTTC. Residues: CASSQAPTYFYEQYF.

The CDR3 is CASSLAQDFPEAFF. In DNA, the CDR3 is TGTGCCAGCAGCTTAGCCCAGGATTTCCCTGAAGCTTTCTTT. The V and J genes are TRBV7-9 and TRBJ1-1; D gene unclear. The CDR3 covers 14 residues. V gave up 0 bases and J gave up 6 bases, with 11 bases separating them. Germline CDR1 SEHNR, CDR2 FQNEAQ (reference sequence).

The table lists this clonotype with many counts. The chain couples TRBV5-1 to TRBJ1-1; D remains unclear. This CDR3 has 13 residues. V gave up 0 bases and J gave up 8 bases, with 11 bases separating them. Germline CDR1 reads SGHRS; CDR2 reads YFSETQ. DNA for the CDR3: TGCGCCAGCAGCTTGGATTTTTCCAGGGAAGCTTTCTTT. Protein: CASSLDFSREAFF. Drawing the rest from reference TRBV5-1 and TRBJ1-1, the complete variable domain is KAGVTQTPRYLIKTRGQQVTLSCSPISGHRSVSWYQQTPGQGLQFLFEYFSETQRNKGNFPGRFSGRQFSNSRSEMNVSTLELGDSALYLCASSLDFSREAFFGQGTRLTVV.

This clonotype was detected a few times. The rearrangement joins TRBV12-3 or TRBV12-4 to TRBJ1-2, with D possibly TRBD1 on 6 matching bases. The V and J ends lost 6 bases and 7 bases respectively, with 18 bases between them. This CDR3 has 14 amino acids. In DNA, the CDR3 is TGTGCCAGCAGCTCTACAATCAGGGGAGCTGGCTACACCTTC. Translating it yields CASSSTIRGAGYTF.

The chain joins TRBV19 to TRBJ2-7, with D tentatively TRBD1 or TRBD2 (6 bases each). Germline CDR1 and CDR2: LNHDA and SQIVND (reference sequence). V shed 1 base and J shed 6 bases, with 22 bases lying between them. This CDR3 is built from 17 residues. Written as DNA, the CDR3 is TGTGCCAGTAGTATAGTTTCGGGGGCGAGTCCTAAATCCGAGCAGTACTTC. Translated: CASSIVSGASPKSEQYF.